Listed below are T cell receptor beta chains from one sample, sequenced in a study of CD8+CD57+ T cells in acquired aplastic anemia. TCRdb recomputed calls from the reads with MiXCR, one row per CDR3 protein. The table has approximately 250,000 distinct CDR3 sequences, approximately 86% seen once. Sequencing was done on a sample of sorted CD4+, CD8+, or CD8+CD57+ T cells (not recorded which) from PBMCs. These receptor sequences come from a human donor with aplastic anemia. Both conserved end residues are part of each CDR3. The order of the fields is clone size, V gene, D gene, J gene, CDR3 DNA, CDR3 protein. A D gene is named only where the DNA matches it firmly. Rows may omit the clone size; those that give it use once, few, many or a size class.

few,TRBV7-6,-,TRBJ2-6,TGTGCCAGCAGCTTAGGGTCAGGTGAAGCTTTC,CASSLGSGEAF
few,TRBV12-3/TRBV12-4,TRBD1,TRBJ1-1,TGTGCCAGCAGGAGGGACAGGGGAAATGAAGCTTTCTTT,CASRRDRGNEAFF
-,TRBV5-4,-,TRBJ1-2,TGTGCCAGCAGCTTGGAGGGGGATGGGACCCACACCTTC,CASSLEGDGTHTF
-,TRBV2,-,TRBJ1-5,TGTGCCAGCAGTGGGTCGTATAGCAATACGCCACAGCATTTT,CASSGSYSNTPQHF
-,TRBV5-6,-,TRBJ1-1,TGTGCCACCAGCTTGGAGAGGGCTGAAGCTTTCTTT,CATSLERAEAFF
many,TRBV9,TRBD1,TRBJ1-1,TGTGCCAGCAGCCCCGGGACAGGGGTGACTGAAGCTTTCTTT,CASSPGTGVTEAFF
once,TRBV11-2,-,TRBJ2-3,TGTGCCAGCAGCCCCCAACAGGATGCCGATACGCAGTATTTT,CASSPQQDADTQYF
-,TRBV2,TRBD1,TRBJ1-2,TGTGCCAGCAGCGAACGAGACAGGGGACTCTACGATGACTACACCTTC,CASSERDRGLYDDYTF
-,TRBV19,TRBD2,TRBJ2-3,TGTGCCAGTTCAATAGCGGGGGGGTTCACAGATACGCAGTATTTT,CASSIAGGFTDTQYF
once,TRBV6-1,TRBD1,TRBJ1-2,TGTGCCAGCAGCCAGGGGGGCGGAAACGGTGGCTACACCTTC,CASSQGGGNGGYTF
-,TRBV7-9,TRBD2,TRBJ2-7,TGTGCCAGCAGCGGTGATCTAGCGGGAAACCCCGAGACCGAGCAGTACTTC,CASSGDLAGNPETEQYF
-,TRBV7-9,TRBD2,TRBJ2-1,TGTGCCAGCAGCCTAGCGGGTGGATACGGTGAGGATGAGCAGTTCTTC,CASSLAGGYGEDEQFF
-,TRBV7-6,-,TRBJ2-3,TGTGCCAGCAGCTTAGCCCGCGGGCCCGAAACGCCCCATTTT,CASSLARGPETPHF
once,TRBV7-3,TRBD1,TRBJ2-3,TGTGCCAGCTCAACCGGGACAGGGGATCACACAGATACGCAGTATTTT,CASSTGTGDHTDTQYF
-,TRBV5-4,-,TRBJ2-5,TGTGCCAGCAGCTTTGCTACCGGGGGGCGGGTGACCCAGTACTTC,CASSFATGGRVTQYF
-,TRBV9,-,TRBJ1-5,TGTGCCAGCGGTGAAGCCTATAGTAATCAACCCCAGCATTTT,CASGEAYSNQPQHF
-,TRBV2,-,TRBJ1-2,TGTGCCAGCAGTTTACCGGGGGGGGGCGAACACGGAAACTTTTTC,CASSLPGGGEHGNFF
-,TRBV2,-,TRBJ2-5,TGTGCCAGCAGTGATGGGGGGATGCATGAGCAGTTATTCGGGCCATGCTTC,CASSDGGMHEQLFGPCF
once,TRBV20-1,-,TRBJ1-2,TGCAGCGCCAGTAGAGGGGGACGCAAGTCCGATGGCTACACCTTC,CSASRGGRKSDGYTF
many,TRBV6-2/TRBV6-3,TRBD2,TRBJ2-5,TGTGCCAGCAGTTACCCGACTAGCGGGCAAGAGACCCAGTACTTC,CASSYPTSGQETQYF
-,TRBV4-2,TRBD2,TRBJ2-1,TGTGCCAGCAGCCAAGATAGGAGCGGGGTAGGGAATGAGCAGTTCTTC,CASSQDRSGVGNEQFF
-,TRBV2,-,TRBJ1-5,TGTGCCAGCAGCGATGCAGGGACTCAGGCCCAGTTCTTT,CASSDAGTQAQFF
many,TRBV12-5,-,TRBJ1-1,TGTGCTAGTGGTTTGGTGGAGAACATCGGTGAAGCTTTCTTT,CASGLVENIGEAFF
-,TRBV15,-,TRBJ1-1,TGTGCCACCAGCAGACCCCCTGGGGTGGGGCATTCGTACACTGAAGCTTTCTTT,CATSRPPGVGHSYTEAFF
few,TRBV12-3/TRBV12-4,TRBD1,TRBJ1-6,TGTGCCAGCAGTGAGGGACAGGGTGATAATTCACCCCTCCACTTT,CASSEGQGDNSPLHF
-,TRBV4-1,-,TRBJ1-2,TGCGCCAGCAGCCGGGACATTGGGGTATTTTATGGCTACACCTTC,CASSRDIGVFYGYTF
-,TRBV11-3,-,TRBJ2-1,TGTGCCAGCAGTTTAGATCTAACAGCCAACAATGAAGAGTTCTTC,CASSLDLTANNEEFF
-,TRBV11-2,TRBD1,TRBJ2-1,TGTGCCAGCAGAGGGCAGGGGGCCTGGGGGAGCGATGAGCAGTTCTTC,CASRGQGAWGSDEQFF
-,TRBV25-1,-,TRBJ2-7,TGTGCCAGCGGACCAACAGGGTACGAGCAGTACTTC,CASGPTGYEQYF
-,TRBV7-3,-,TRBJ2-2,TGTGCCAGCAGCTTAGTGTGGGCCGGCGGGGCCGTCGTCCCCGGGGAGCTGTTTTTT,CASSLVWAGGAVVPGELFF
-,TRBV7-3,-,TRBJ2-5,TGTGCCACCAGCACGGGCAGATTACTTGCACCCCTCCACTTC,CATSTGRLLAPLHF
-,TRBV2,-,TRBJ2-5,TGTGCCAGCGGTGATGGAACTCAAGGAGAGACCCAGTACTTC,CASGDGTQGETQYF
-,TRBV9,-,TRBJ2-7,TGTGCCAGCGGAGGAGGGGGGTACGTGCAGTACTTC,CASGGGGYVQYF
-,TRBV20-1,-,TRBJ1-1,TGCAGTGCTAGTGTACCGGGACGCGAGAACACTGAAGCTGTCTTT,CSASVPGRENTEAVF
-,TRBV7-9,-,TRBJ1-5,TGTGCCAGCAGCTTTACGGGGGGTCCCGATCAGCATTTT,CASSFTGGPDQHF
-,TRBV13,-,TRBJ2-2,TGTGCCAGCAGCTCAAATCCCGGGGGGCCGAACACCGGGGAGCTGTTTTTT,CASSSNPGGPNTGELFF
-,TRBV7-9,-,TRBJ2-1,TGTGCCAGCAGCTCCTTACCCGGGGAGCATGAGCTTGGATTC,CASSSLPGEHELGF
-,TRBV9,-,TRBJ1-1,TGTGCCAGCAGCGTCCCCCTAGCGGGGAACACTGAAGCTTTCTTT,CASSVPLAGNTEAFF
few,TRBV7-3,-,TRBJ2-5,TGTGCCAGCCAGAGGGGCAGGGAAGAGACCCAGTACTTC,CASQRGREETQYF
few,TRBV10-3,-,TRBJ2-1,TGTGCCATCAGTGAGTCTGTGGGCAATGAGCAGTTCTTC,CAISESVGNEQFF
-,TRBV7-4,-,TRBJ2-5,TGTGCCAGCAGCGTAGTTTCTCGGTCTGGATGGGAGACCCAGTACTTC,CASSVVSRSGWETQYF
-,TRBV15,-,TRBJ2-5,TGTGCCACCCAAAGGGGCTGCAGGCAAGAGACCCAGTACTTC,CATQRGCRQETQYF
-,TRBV7-9,-,TRBJ2-7,TGTGCCAGCAGCAGAGTGCTGGAGTACCAGTTGTACTTC,CASSRVLEYQLYF
-,TRBV5-5,-,TRBJ1-1,TGCGCCAGCAGCCCAGGACGGTGGAACACTGAAGCTTTCTTT,CASSPGRWNTEAFF
-,TRBV11-2,-,TRBJ2-3,TGTGCTAGCAGCTTAGTAGCCCAGCGAGACACAGATACGCAGTATTTT,CASSLVAQRDTDTQYF
many,TRBV7-9,TRBD1,TRBJ1-6,TGTGCCAGCAGGTCAGGGACAGATCCCTATAATTCACCCCTCCACTTT,CASRSGTDPYNSPLHF
-,TRBV9,TRBD1,TRBJ2-7,TGTGCCAGCAGCGTAACAGGGGAAGCATCCTACGAGCAGTACTTC,CASSVTGEASYEQYF
-,TRBV7-8,-,TRBJ2-6,TGTGCCAGCAGCTTAGCGGGAGGTCCCGAGACGCAGGTTCTGACTTTC,CASSLAGGPETQVLTF
-,TRBV7-3,TRBD1,TRBJ1-2,TGTGCCAGCACCTTACAGGGGAACGGGGTCGTATATGGCTACACCTTC,CASTLQGNGVVYGYTF
many,TRBV2,-,TRBJ2-1,TGTGCCAGCGGGGATGGGGGGATCCATACGCAGTTCTTC,CASGDGGIHTQFF
-,TRBV9,-,TRBJ2-2,TGTGCCAGCAGCTTAGTACGCAACATTCAGTTTTTT,CASSLVRNIQFF
-,TRBV7-8,-,TRBJ1-5,TGTGCCAGCAGTTATGCCTATAGACATCAGCCCCAGCATTTT,CASSYAYRHQPQHF
-,TRBV11-2,-,TRBJ2-3,TGTGCCACCAGCACCGACGCAGGTAGTGGGAAGACAGATACGCAGTATTTT,CATSTDAGSGKTDTQYF
-,TRBV9,TRBD2,TRBJ2-7,TGTGCCAGCAGCGCGGACGGGAGGAACTCCCACGAGCAGTACTTC,CASSADGRNSHEQYF